This is a list of T cell receptor beta chains from one sample in a study of T cells in Graves' hyperthyroidism and ophthalmopathy. TCRdb passed the multiplex PCR reads through MiXCR, listing each CDR3 protein once. The sample records approximately 40,000 distinct CDR3 sequences, around half being singletons. What was sequenced was blood. These receptors all stem from a middle-aged man with Graves' ophthalmopathy. The CDR3 runs from the conserved cysteine through the conserved F or W. A D gene is named only where the DNA matches it firmly. Some rows mark clone size as missing; the rest say once, few, many or name a class of expanded clone.

size: .
D: TRBD2
V: TRBV9
J: TRBJ2-1
CDR3: CASSATSGSDEQFF
DNA: TGTGCCAGCAGCGCCACTAGCGGCTCGGATGAGCAGTTCTTC

size: many
D: .
V: TRBV6-2/TRBV6-3
J: TRBJ2-1
CDR3: CASSLGERLNEQFF
DNA: TGTGCCAGCAGTCTGGGGGAAAGACTCAATGAGCAGTTCTTC

size: .
D: TRBD1
V: TRBV6-5
J: TRBJ2-7
CDR3: CASSPRTGLSYEQYF
DNA: TGTGCCAGCAGTCCTCGGACAGGCCTCTCCTACGAGCAGTACTTC

size: many
D: .
V: TRBV6-6
J: TRBJ2-3
CDR3: CASRLPDSTTDTQYF
DNA: TGTGCCAGCAGGCTACCGGACAGCACCACAGATACGCAGTATTTT

size: many
D: TRBD1
V: TRBV5-1
J: TRBJ2-7
CDR3: CASSPWGQVEGEQYF
DNA: TGCGCCAGCAGCCCCTGGGGACAGGTAGAGGGCGAGCAGTACTTC

size: many
D: TRBD1
V: TRBV14
J: TRBJ2-3
CDR3: CASSQAPDLRDRDTDTQYF
DNA: TGTGCCAGCAGCCAAGCACCTGACCTTCGGGACAGGGACACAGATACGCAGTATTTT

size: many
D: TRBD2
V: TRBV6-1
J: TRBJ2-5
CDR3: CASSEALAGGRGETQYF
DNA: TGTGCCAGCAGTGAAGCCCTAGCGGGAGGGAGGGGTGAGACCCAGTACTTC

size: .
D: .
V: TRBV20-1
J: TRBJ2-3
CDR3: CSARVAESPYEGNTQYF
DNA: TGCAGTGCTAGAGTGGCGGAAAGCCCCTACGAGGGGAATACGCAGTATTTT

size: many
D: TRBD1
V: TRBV6-6
J: TRBJ1-6
CDR3: CASSRDSSYNSPLHF
DNA: TGTGCCAGCAGCCGGGACAGCTCCTATAATTCACCCCTCCACTTT

size: many
D: .
V: TRBV6-2/TRBV6-3
J: TRBJ1-1
CDR3: CASSDQGNTEAFF
DNA: TGTGCCAGCAGTGATCAAGGGAACACTGAAGCTTTCTTT

size: .
D: .
V: TRBV7-8
J: TRBJ1-3
CDR3: CASSLMGSGVRNTIYF
DNA: TGTGCCAGCAGCTTAATGGGGTCGGGAGTCCGAAACACCATATATTTT

size: medium-sized
D: .
V: TRBV20-1
J: TRBJ1-3
CDR3: CSAIMSDTIYF
DNA: TGCAGTGCTATTATGTCAGACACCATATATTTT

size: .
D: .
V: TRBV29-1
J: TRBJ1-5
CDR3: CSVARGDVGEPQHF
DNA: TGCAGCGTTGCACGGGGGGATGTGGGGGAGCCCCAGCATTTT

size: .
D: TRBD1
V: TRBV20-1
J: TRBJ1-1
CDR3: CSADGTGGVAFF
DNA: TGCAGTGCGGACGGGACAGGAGGTGTAGCTTTCTTT

size: many
D: TRBD1
V: TRBV20-1
J: TRBJ2-1
CDR3: CSAGDRGGYEQFF
DNA: TGCAGTGCCGGCGACAGGGGCGGGTATGAGCAGTTCTTC

size: few
D: TRBD1
V: TRBV18
J: TRBJ2-5
CDR3: CASSPKTGDQSETQYF
DNA: TGTGCCAGCTCACCTAAAACAGGGGATCAATCGGAGACCCAGTACTTC

size: many
D: .
V: TRBV20-1
J: TRBJ2-1
CDR3: CSASRRAGGWGEQFF
DNA: TGCAGTGCTTCCCGCCGGGCCGGGGGATGGGGGGAGCAGTTCTTC

size: .
D: TRBD1
V: TRBV20-1
J: TRBJ1-6
CDR3: CSANGGQDHYNSPLHF
DNA: TGCAGTGCTAATGGGGGACAGGACCACTATAATTCACCCCTCCACTTT

size: once
D: .
V: TRBV7-6
J: TRBJ1-1
CDR3: CASSNGANQPQHFGDGVLVEAFF
DNA: .

size: .
D: .
V: TRBV5-4
J: TRBJ1-2
CDR3: CASSKGDDGYTF
DNA: TGTGCCAGCAGCAAGGGGGATGATGGCTACACCTTC

size: few
D: .
V: TRBV10-3
J: TRBJ2-7
CDR3: CASRTGTYEQYF
DNA: TGTGCCTCTAGGACGGGGACCTACGAGCAGTACTTC

size: many
D: TRBD2
V: TRBV5-1
J: TRBJ2-5
CDR3: CASSRTSGEQTQYF
DNA: TGCGCCAGCAGTCGGACTAGCGGGGAGCAGACCCAGTACTTC

size: many
D: .
V: TRBV7-3
J: TRBJ1-2
CDR3: CASSFGSRGGGYTF
DNA: TGTGCCAGCAGCTTTGGTTCCAGGGGAGGCGGCTACACCTTC

size: .
D: .
V: TRBV12-3/TRBV12-4
J: TRBJ1-6
CDR3: CASSLSGSGQPLHF
DNA: TGTGCCAGCAGTTTATCAGGGTCCGGGCAGCCCCTCCACTTT

size: .
D: .
V: TRBV29-1
J: TRBJ2-7
CDR3: CSLGGADEQYF
DNA: TGCAGCTTAGGAGGGGCGGACGAGCAGTACTTC

size: .
D: .
V: TRBV24-1
J: TRBJ2-3
CDR3: CATSERFYGNTDTQYF
DNA: TGTGCCACCAGTGAAAGATTTTACGGCAACACAGATACGCAGTATTTT

size: many
D: .
V: TRBV19
J: TRBJ1-1
CDR3: CASSNLGGYGTEAFF
DNA: TGTGCCAGTAGTAACCTAGGGGGTTATGGCACTGAAGCTTTCTTT

size: .
D: TRBD2
V: TRBV20-1
J: TRBJ2-3
CDR3: CSATAGGESDTQYF
DNA: TGCAGTGCAACAGCGGGAGGGGAGTCAGATACGCAGTATTTT

size: .
D: TRBD1
V: TRBV29-1
J: TRBJ1-4
CDR3: CSVTTGALREKLFF
DNA: TGCAGCGTTACGACAGGGGCTTTGCGGGAAAAACTGTTTTTT

size: few
D: TRBD2
V: TRBV20-1
J: TRBJ2-2
CDR3: CSAGLAGLNTGELFF
DNA: TGCAGTGCTGGACTAGCGGGGCTGAACACCGGGGAGCTGTTTTTT

size: .
D: TRBD1
V: TRBV2
J: TRBJ2-7
CDR3: CASRAGTGGYEQYF
DNA: TGTGCCAGCAGGGCCGGGACAGGGGGCTACGAGCAGTACTTC

size: .
D: .
V: TRBV28
J: TRBJ1-1
CDR3: CASRKLRSGNTEAFF
DNA: TGTGCCAGCAGAAAACTGCGTTCTGGAAACACTGAAGCTTTCTTT

size: .
D: .
V: TRBV7-6
J: TRBJ2-3
CDR3: CATPGLNTDTQYF
DNA: TGTGCTACCCCGGGCCTTAACACAGATACGCAGTATTTT

size: .
D: .
V: TRBV28
J: TRBJ2-1
CDR3: CASSSRGKAYNEQFF
DNA: TGTGCCAGCAGTTCCAGGGGCAAGGCTTACAATGAGCAGTTCTTC

size: .
D: TRBD1
V: TRBV2
J: TRBJ1-6
CDR3: CASSGGQDSPLHF
DNA: TGTGCCAGCAGTGGGGGACAGGATTCACCCCTCCACTTT

size: .
D: .
V: TRBV7-2
J: TRBJ2-3
CDR3: CASSIDGLREYF
DNA: TGTGCCAGCAGCATAGATGGACTCAGGGAGTATTTT

size: many
D: .
V: TRBV18
J: TRBJ1-2
CDR3: CASSEGLDYGYTF
DNA: TGTGCCAGCTCTGAGGGGCTTGACTATGGCTACACCTTC

size: .
D: .
V: TRBV10-3
J: TRBJ2-5
CDR3: CTISRNIQETQYF
DNA: TGTACCATCAGTCGAAACATCCAAGAGACCCAGTACTTC

size: .
D: TRBD1
V: TRBV6-5
J: TRBJ1-2
CDR3: CASRGQGVVNTF
DNA: TGTGCCAGCAGGGGACAGGGAGTTGTGAACACCTTC

size: .
D: .
V: TRBV7-9
J: TRBJ2-7
CDR3: CASRLDLGLDYEQYF
DNA: TGTGCCAGCAGACTCGACCTAGGACTGGACTACGAGCAGTACTTC

size: .
D: .
V: TRBV24-1
J: TRBJ2-3
CDR3: CATSVSGASTDTQYF
DNA: TGTGCCACCAGTGTTTCGGGGGCCTCAACAGATACGCAGTATTTT

size: medium-sized
D: .
V: TRBV20-1
J: TRBJ2-5
CDR3: CSAAARRETQYF
DNA: TGCAGTGCCGCAGCGCGGCGGGAGACCCAGTACTTC

size: once
D: .
V: TRBV6-5
J: TRBJ2-7
CDR3: CASSYRSAAYEQYF
DNA: TGTGCCAGCAGTTACCGTTCGGCAGCCTACGAGCAGTACTTC

size: .
D: TRBD1
V: TRBV7-2
J: TRBJ2-7
CDR3: CASRPRTGGSGQYF
DNA: TGTGCCAGCAGACCTCGGACAGGGGGCTCAGGGCAGTACTTC

size: .
D: TRBD2
V: TRBV13
J: TRBJ2-1
CDR3: CASSLGGTTRGEQFF
DNA: TGTGCCAGCAGCTTAGGTGGGACTACCCGCGGGGAGCAGTTCTTC

size: .
D: .
V: TRBV24-1
J: TRBJ2-2
CDR3: CATSLRTGELFF
DNA: TGTGCCACCAGTCTGCGGACCGGGGAGCTGTTTTTT

size: .
D: TRBD2
V: TRBV7-9
J: TRBJ2-7
CDR3: CASEPSGSYEQYF
DNA: TGTGCCAGCGAGCCTAGCGGGTCCTACGAGCAGTACTTC